The 28 T cell receptor beta chains below were found in one sample sequenced in a study of cytomegalovirus exposure and HLA in healthy donors. The PCR was carried out with 60 Vbeta primers and 13 Jbeta primers. Measured with immunoSEQ multiplex PCR; TCRdb has only the in-frame clones, and not every one. The sample carries a few hundred thousand clones, 81% recorded once. Material for sequencing was PBMCs. These receptors originate from a woman aged 55-75 years in good health and CMV-seropositive.

The chain employs TRBV7-9 and TRBJ2-1; D is unresolved. V gave up 3 bases and J gave up 7 bases, with 4 bases separating them. The length of the CDR3 is 11 residues. CDR1 is SEHNR, CDR2 FQNEAQ, per germline (reference sequence). CDR3 sequence reads: CASSLSNEQFF. In nucleotides, the CDR3 is TGTGCCAGCAGCTTGTCAAATGAGCAGTTCTTC. The whole variable domain, remainder taken from reference TRBV7-9 and TRBJ2-1, is DTGVSQNPRHKITKRGQNVTFRCDPISEHNRLYWYRQTLGQGPEFLTYFQNEAQLEKSRLLSDRFSAERPKGSFSTLEIQRTEQGDSAMYLCASSLSNEQFFGPGTRLTVL.

The chain links TRBV6-5 to TRBJ1-1, with TRBD1 matching over 7 bases. Germline V gene lookup returns CDR1 MNHEY and CDR2 SVGAGI. The V gene end was trimmed by 5 bases and the J gene end by 8 bases; junction bases not matched to a gene: 2. The CDR3 is 11 amino acids. The CDR3 DNA reads as TGTGCCAGCAGTACGACAGGGGAAGCTTTCTTT. Translating it yields CASSTTGEAFF.

J is TRBJ2-3 and V is TRBV10-3; 9 nucleotides align to TRBD2. This CDR3 is 15 amino acids long. With 7 bases clipped from V and 0 bases from J, the junction kept 5 bases outside the gene matches. Germline V gene sequence: CDR1 ENHRY, CDR2 SYGVKD. This CDR3 is CAITNSGSSTDTQYF. CDR3 bases: TGTGCCATCACCAATAGCGGGAGTAGCACAGATACGCAGTATTTT.

The CDR3 loop reads CASSPSRDNEQFF. CDR3 DNA: TGTGCCAGTAGTCCCAGCCGGGACAATGAGCAGTTCTTC. The chain joins TRBV19 to TRBJ2-1; D remains ambiguous. Per germline, CDR1 LNHDA and CDR2 SQIVND (reference sequence). Deletions cut 5 bases from V and 5 bases from J, with 10 bases between. The CDR3 runs to 13 residues.

This clone was observed a handful of times. The J gene is TRBJ1-1, the V gene TRBV7-9; tentative D call: TRBD1 (5 bases). The CDR3 has 15 amino acids. V gave up 1 base and J gave up 0 bases, with 9 bases separating them. Germline V gene lookup returns CDR1 SEHNR and CDR2 FQNEAQ (reference sequence). This CDR3 reads CASSLEGVMNTEAFF. The CDR3 DNA reads as TGTGCCAGCAGCTTAGAAGGGGTGATGAACACTGAAGCTTTCTTT.

The chain recombines TRBV7-3 with TRBJ1-1, with a possible D match to TRBD1 (6 bases). Germline V CDR1 and CDR2: SGHTA, FQGTGA. Trimming removed 1 base at V and 5 bases at J, with 11 bases between. CDR3 length: 14 residues. CDR3 DNA: TGTGCCAGCAGCTTAATGGGCAGGGGAACTGAAGCTTTCTTT. Translating it yields CASSLMGRGTEAFF.

This rearrangement joins TRBV19 to TRBJ2-5; D is possibly TRBD1 (6 bases). This CDR3 contains 13 residues. Per the germline V gene, CDR1 is LNHDA and CDR2 is SQIVND (reference sequence). V lost 10 bases and J 2 bases, leaving 14 bases between the germline ends. DNA of the CDR3: TGTGCCACCTCAGGGGAAGGGCAAGAGACCCAGTACTTC. Its protein is CATSGEGQETQYF.

The chain links TRBV18 to TRBJ1-2; D may be TRBD1 (6 bases). CDR1 and CDR2 from the germline V gene are KGHSH and LQKENI. V was cut by 2 bases and J by 6 bases, with 16 bases left in between. This CDR3 contains 15 residues. The CDR3 nucleotides are TGTGCCAGCTCACCAGTCCAGGACAGTAAAGATGGCTACACCTTC. This sequence encodes CASSPVQDSKDGYTF.

This chain uses TRBV6-5 with TRBJ2-5, with TRBD1 matching over 8 bases. With V trimmed by 0 bases and J by 4 bases, 7 bases remained unmatched. CDR1 is MNHEY, CDR2 SVGAGI, per germline. The CDR3 sequence is 16 residues long. The CDR3 loop is CASSYSFQGAGETQYF. The CDR3, as DNA: TGTGCCAGCAGTTACTCATTCCAGGGGGCCGGAGAGACCCAGTACTTC.

The gene calls are TRBV2 and TRBJ2-1, with 9 bases matching TRBD2. This CDR3 is 16 amino acids long. Germline V gene data show CDR1 as SNHLY and CDR2 as FYNNEI. With V trimmed by 3 bases and J by 2 bases, 5 bases remained unmatched. CDR3: CASSESLAGAYNEQFF. The CDR3 DNA follows: TGTGCCAGCAGTGAGTCGTTAGCGGGAGCCTACAATGAGCAGTTCTTC.

This clone was detected only once. The chain links TRBV29-1 to TRBJ1-1; 7 bases are a match to TRBD1. The germline gives CDR1 SQVTM, CDR2 ANQGSEA. V shed 7 bases, J shed 1 base, and the junction held 6 bases outside the gene matches. The CDR3 is 13 residues long. The CDR3 nucleotides read TGCAGCGCTACGACAGGGCCGAACACTGAAGCTTTCTTT. Translating it yields CSATTGPNTEAFF.

The chain couples TRBV6-5 to TRBJ1-1; D not certain. Germline CDR1 reads MNHEY; CDR2 reads SVGAGI. V gave up 7 bases and J gave up 5 bases, with 11 bases separating them. This CDR3 is built from 12 residues. The CDR3 sequence is CASKSRRTEAFF. The CDR3, as DNA: TGTGCCAGCAAGTCCCGGAGGACTGAAGCTTTCTTT.

This clone appeared once. V is TRBV28 and J is TRBJ1-2; TRBD1 might be the D (6 bases). In germline, CDR1 is MDHEN, CDR2 SYDVKM. Trimming cost V 6 bases and J 5 bases, with 19 bases left between them. This CDR3 spans 15 amino acids. CDR3: CASRTGPHKKYGYTF. CDR3 nucleotide sequence: TGTGCCAGCAGGACAGGCCCTCACAAAAAATATGGCTACACCTTC.

The DNA for the CDR3 is TGTGCCAGTAAACCAGACTGGGCCAACGTCCTGACTTTC. This encodes CASKPDWANVLTF. This rearrangement joins TRBV19 to TRBJ2-6; D gene ambiguous. Germline-derived CDR1 and CDR2 are LNHDA and SQIVND (reference sequence). Trimming removed 7 bases at V and 5 bases at J, with 9 bases between. There are 13 residues in the CDR3.

The rearrangement uses TRBV5-1 and TRBJ2-1, with 10 nucleotides matching TRBD1. With V trimmed by 0 bases and J by 6 bases, 3 bases remained unmatched. The CDR3 contains 15 residues. Germline V CDR1 and CDR2: SGHRS, YFSETQ. Written as DNA, the CDR3 is TGCGCCAGCAGCTTGGCTGGACAGGGGGGCAATGAGCAGTTCTTC. Translated, it gives CASSLAGQGGNEQFF.

The chain recombines TRBV5-6 with TRBJ1-5; TRBD1 aligns across 9 bases. Germline V gene sequence: CDR1 SGHDT, CDR2 YYEEEE. The CDR3 contains 15 residues. V dropped 1 base and J dropped 4; count of bases not matched to a gene: 3. The CDR3 region is CASSLQQGANQPQHF. As DNA, the CDR3 is TGTGCCAGCAGCTTGCAACAGGGGGCAAATCAGCCCCAGCATTTT.

This sequence joins TRBV19 and TRBJ2-3, with a possible D match to TRBD2 (7 bases). V gave up 3 bases and J gave up 5 bases, with 18 bases separating them. Per germline, CDR1 LNHDA and CDR2 SQIVND (reference sequence). There are 16 residues in the CDR3. CDR3 loop: CASSIRGSGTGDTQYF. The CDR3 DNA sequence: TGTGCCAGTAGTATCAGGGGAAGCGGGACGGGAGATACGCAGTATTTT.

This clone was observed a handful of times. The chain is built from TRBV7-3 and TRBJ2-2; D uncertain. The CDR3 has 14 residues. Germline CDR1 and CDR2: SGHTA and FQGTGA. V was cut by 2 bases and J by 0 bases, with 4 bases left in between. The CDR3 loop reads CASSLVANTGELFF. The DNA of the CDR3 is TGTGCCAGCAGCTTAGTAGCGAACACCGGGGAGCTGTTTTTT.

The gene calls are TRBV18 and TRBJ1-2; no definite D call. Trimming shortened V by 0 bases and J by 2 bases, and 10 bases separated the two germline ends. The CDR3 loop spans 15 amino acids. In germline, CDR1 is KGHSH, CDR2 LQKENI. DNA for the CDR3: TGTGCCAGCTCACCACCGGTTAGGCGGAACTATGGCTACACCTTC. Its protein is CASSPPVRRNYGYTF. Full variable domain (rest looked up from reference TRBV18 and TRBJ1-2): NAGVMQNPRHLVRRRGQEARLRCSPMKGHSHVYWYRQLPEEGLKFMVYLQKENIIDESGMPKERFSAEFPKEGPSILRIQQVVRGDSAAYFCASSPPVRRNYGYTFGSGTRLTVV.

The V and J genes are TRBV7-9 and TRBJ2-5; tentatively, D is TRBD1 (5 bases). The J call may be incorrect, as the DNA end agrees better with TRBJ2-7. This CDR3 is 14 amino acids long. CDR1 is SEHNR, CDR2 FQNEAQ, per germline (reference sequence). The CDR3 DNA is TGTGCCAGCAGCCGAATAGGGGCATCCTACGAGCAGTACTTC. Protein: CASSRIGASYEQYF.

This clone has just one count. The chain has TRBV7-9 and TRBJ1-1, with 7 positions matching TRBD1. V trimming: 7 bases; J trimming: 0 bases; junction bases outside the gene matches: 11. Germline V gene data show CDR1 as SEHNR and CDR2 as FQNEAQ (reference sequence). There are 16 residues in the CDR3. CDR3 amino acids: CASTQKGARLNTEAFF. CDR3 nucleotides: TGTGCCAGCACCCAGAAGGGGGCCCGACTGAACACTGAAGCTTTCTTT.

The chain employs TRBV7-9 and TRBJ2-3, with a possible D match to TRBD2 (5 bases). V shed 1 base and J shed 1 base, with 15 bases lying between them. There are 17 residues in the CDR3. CDR1 is SEHNR, CDR2 FQNEAQ, per germline (reference sequence). The DNA for the CDR3 is TGTGCCAGCAGCTTAGTACGTCCGGGGAGCGGCACAGATACGCAGTATTTT. Its protein product is CASSLVRPGSGTDTQYF.

CDR3 bases: TGTGCCTGGACCACAGGGGGCAGGACTGAGCAGTTCTTC. Translated, it gives CAWTTGGRTEQFF. The chain joins TRBV30 to TRBJ2-1, with TRBD1 matching over 9 bases. The length of the CDR3 is 13 residues. In germline, CDR1 is GTSNPN, CDR2 SVGIG (reference sequence). Trimming at V came to 4 bases and at J to 9 bases, leaving 7 bases not matched to a gene.

V usage is TRBV7-8 and J usage is TRBJ1-5; D uncertain. V was clipped by 3 bases and J by 4 bases, with 4 bases between them. Germline V gene data show CDR1 as SGHVS and CDR2 as FQNEAQ. The CDR3 length is 12 residues. The CDR3 DNA reads TGTGCCAGCAGCTTTGTAAATCAGCCCCAGCATTTT. Translation gives CASSFVNQPQHF.

This clone was found once. This chain links TRBV2 with TRBJ1-1; 8 nucleotides agree with TRBD1. Germline CDR1 SNHLY, CDR2 FYNNEI. This CDR3 comprises 20 residues. The J segment lost 6 bases and the V segment lost 5 bases, leaving 26 bases of the junction unmatched. The CDR3 sequence: CASSLYFPGTGRLGGAEAFF. In DNA, the CDR3 is TGTGCCAGCAGTCTCTACTTTCCCGGGACAGGCCGACTTGGGGGCGCTGAAGCTTTCTTT.

The J gene is TRBJ2-6, the V gene TRBV30; 7 bases fit TRBD1. CDR1 GTSNPN and CDR2 SVGIG come from the germline V gene (reference sequence). This CDR3 is 15 amino acids long. Unmatched junction bases numbered 7, after V lost 5 bases and J lost 3 bases. The DNA for the CDR3 is TGTGCCTGGGCGAAGGGGGCGCTTGGGGCCAACGTCCTGACTTTC. The encoded protein is CAWAKGALGANVLTF.

The chain couples TRBV28 to TRBJ1-2; unclear D gene. V was cut by 7 bases and J by 3 bases, with 15 bases left in between. The germline CDR1 and CDR2 sequences are MDHEN and SYDVKM. The CDR3 is 14 residues long. CDR3: CASTSGVPYYGYTF. The CDR3 bases are TGTGCCAGCACATCCGGGGTACCTTACTATGGCTACACCTTC.

This chain uses TRBV4-1 with TRBJ1-3, with D uncertain. The CDR3 runs to 15 residues. The germline V and J ends were trimmed by 3 bases and 4 bases, with 13 bases remaining between them. In germline, CDR1 is MGHRA, CDR2 YSYEKL. CDR3 DNA: TGCGCCAGCAGCCATTCCGGGAAGCGCGGAAACACCATATATTTT. Translated, it gives CASSHSGKRGNTIYF.